This TCR beta chain was observed in a study of cytomegalovirus exposure and HLA in healthy donors. The germline gives CDR1 SGHTA, CDR2 FQGNSA. The CDR3 is made up of 14 amino acids. V was shortened by 3 bases and J by 7 bases, with 12 bases between the two germline ends. Study findings and constraints: CMV serostatus was the sole immune exposure data available. Cytomegalovirus association was assigned to about 150 TCR beta chains.

Only a few counts were recorded for this clone. Antigen specificity is unknown. 60 Vbeta and 13 Jbeta primers were used in PCR. Using immunoSEQ multiplex PCR, the repertoire was profiled, and TCRdb retains in-frame clones only, with some absent. The sample includes over 150,000 clones, around 85% of them seen just once. The clonotype was recovered from a man aged 35-49 years in good health and CMV-seronegative. What was sequenced was PBMCs. The rearrangement joins TRBV7-2 to TRBJ1-4, with D possibly matching TRBD1 (6 bases). CDR3 sequence (DNA): TGTGCCAGCAGCTTCGGGGGGCGAAGTGAAAAACTGTTTTTT. Residues: CASSFGGRSEKLFF.